This T cell receptor (beta chain) was captured by sequencing in a study of T-cell reconstitution after alpha-beta-depleted transplantation in children. Library preparation (for TCRbeta) was performed with unique molecular identifiers. TCRdb reanalysed the PCR reads using MiXCR and keeps one entry per CDR3 protein. The sample records around 270,000 distinct CDR3 sequences, about a tenth being singletons. There are many counts of this clonotype. Its cognate antigen is unknown. Findings and caveats of the study: Several hundred expanded graft clones reportedly gave rise to the alpha-beta T cells present about two months after transplant. After one year, T-cell counts and TCRbeta diversity mostly came from new T cells.

CDR1 and CDR2 from the germline V gene are KGHSH and LQKENI. The V and J ends lost 5 bases and 11 bases, in that order; junction bases with no gene match: 9. The CDR3 sequence is 14 residues long. Sequencing was performed on PBMCs, taken before TCRalphabeta/CD19-depleted stem cell transplant. The sequence came from a boy younger than two with acute myeloid leukemia, due to receive a stem cell transplant. This chain uses TRBV18 with TRBJ1-6; 7 nucleotides match TRBD1. This CDR3 is CASSSGQRGPPLHF. The DNA for the CDR3 is TGTGCCAGCTCATCGGGACAGCGAGGGCCACCCCTCCACTTT.